This T cell receptor (beta chain) stems from a study of blood T cell repertoires in COVID-19. The protocol was immunoSEQ multiplex PCR, while the TCRdb copy is restricted to in-frame clones and leaves out a portion. Here the sample spans 200,000 or so clones, 85% to 90% being singletons. The trim removed 5 bases at V and 1 base at J, leaving 3 bases unmatched. The CDR3 extends over 14 amino acids. Looked up from germline, CDR1 is SGHTA and CDR2 is FQGNSA. The clonotype originates from a woman aged 55-70 years with acute or convalescent COVID-19. Sequenced: peripheral blood. The chain carries TRBV7-2 and TRBJ1-1, with 8 bases fitting TRBD1. In nucleotides, the CDR3 is TGTGCCAGCAGCACCGACAGGGGGAACACTGAAGCTTTCTTT. Its protein product is CASSTDRGNTEAFF.